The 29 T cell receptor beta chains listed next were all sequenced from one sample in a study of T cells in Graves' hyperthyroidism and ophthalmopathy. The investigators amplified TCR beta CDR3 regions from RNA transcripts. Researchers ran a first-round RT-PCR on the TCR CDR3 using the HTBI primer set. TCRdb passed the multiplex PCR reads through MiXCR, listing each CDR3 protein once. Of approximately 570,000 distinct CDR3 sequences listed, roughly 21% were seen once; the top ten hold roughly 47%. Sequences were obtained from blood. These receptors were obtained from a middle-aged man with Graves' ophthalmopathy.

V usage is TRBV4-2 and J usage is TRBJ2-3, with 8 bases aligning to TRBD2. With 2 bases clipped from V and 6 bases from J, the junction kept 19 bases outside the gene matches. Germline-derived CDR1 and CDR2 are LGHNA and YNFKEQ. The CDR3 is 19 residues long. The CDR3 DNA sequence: TGTGCCAGCAGCCAACTCCTCCTCGGGGGGGACTGGGGCGGGGATACGCAGTATTTT. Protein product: CASSQLLLGGDWGGDTQYF.

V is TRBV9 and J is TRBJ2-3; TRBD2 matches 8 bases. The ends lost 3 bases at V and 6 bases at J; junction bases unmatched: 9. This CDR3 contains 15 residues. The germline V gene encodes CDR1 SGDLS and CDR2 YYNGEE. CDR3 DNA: TGTGCCAGCAGCGCCTCAGCGGGGGAGGCGGATACGCAGTATTTT. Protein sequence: CASSASAGEADTQYF.

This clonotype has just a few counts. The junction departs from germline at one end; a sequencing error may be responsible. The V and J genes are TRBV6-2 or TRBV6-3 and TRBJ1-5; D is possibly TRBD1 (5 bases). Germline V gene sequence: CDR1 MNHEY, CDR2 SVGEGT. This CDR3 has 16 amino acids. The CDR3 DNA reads TGTGCCAGCAGTCCAGAACAGGTGCTCATAAATCAGCCCCCGCATTTT. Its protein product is CASSPEQVLINQPPHF.

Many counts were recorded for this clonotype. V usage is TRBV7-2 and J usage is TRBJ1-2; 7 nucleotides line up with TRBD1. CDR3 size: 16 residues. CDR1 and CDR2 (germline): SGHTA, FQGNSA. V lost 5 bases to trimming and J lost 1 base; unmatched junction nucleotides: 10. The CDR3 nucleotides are TGTGCCAGCAGCCCCCGACAGGGAAATGTTAACTATGGCTACACCTTC. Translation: CASSPRQGNVNYGYTF.

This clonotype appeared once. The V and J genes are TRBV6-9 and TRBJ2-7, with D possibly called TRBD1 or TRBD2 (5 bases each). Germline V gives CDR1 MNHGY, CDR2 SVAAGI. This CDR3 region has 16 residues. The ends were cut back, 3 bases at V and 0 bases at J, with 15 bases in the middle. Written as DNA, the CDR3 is TGTGCCAGCAGTTACGCCGGGACGGCGAGCTCCTACGAGCAGTACTTC. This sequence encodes CASSYAGTASSYEQYF.

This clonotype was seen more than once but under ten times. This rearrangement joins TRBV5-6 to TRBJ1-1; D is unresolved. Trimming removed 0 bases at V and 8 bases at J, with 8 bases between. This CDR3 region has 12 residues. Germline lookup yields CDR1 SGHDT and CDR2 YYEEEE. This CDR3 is CASSLAEGEAFF. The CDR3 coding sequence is TGTGCCAGCAGCTTGGCAGAGGGCGAAGCTTTCTTT.

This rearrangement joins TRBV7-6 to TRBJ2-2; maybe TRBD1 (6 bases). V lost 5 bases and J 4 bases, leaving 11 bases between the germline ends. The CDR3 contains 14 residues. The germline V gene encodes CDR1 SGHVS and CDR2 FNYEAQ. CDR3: CASSGDRTTGELFF. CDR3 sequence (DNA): TGTGCCAGCAGCGGTGACAGGACCACCGGGGAGCTGTTTTTT.

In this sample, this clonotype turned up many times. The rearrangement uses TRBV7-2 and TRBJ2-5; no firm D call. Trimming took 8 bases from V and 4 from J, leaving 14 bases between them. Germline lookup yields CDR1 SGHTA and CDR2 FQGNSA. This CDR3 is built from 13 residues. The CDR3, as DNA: TGTGCCAGCTCGCCGGGCCCTGGAGAGACCCAGTACTTC. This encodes CASSPGPGETQYF.

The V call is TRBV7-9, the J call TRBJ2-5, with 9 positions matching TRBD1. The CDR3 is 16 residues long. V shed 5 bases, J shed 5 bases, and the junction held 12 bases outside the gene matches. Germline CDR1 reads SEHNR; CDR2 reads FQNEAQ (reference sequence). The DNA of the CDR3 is TGTGCCAGCAGCCCCAGAATGGACAGGGGAGGGGAGACCCAGTACTTC. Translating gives CASSPRMDRGGETQYF.

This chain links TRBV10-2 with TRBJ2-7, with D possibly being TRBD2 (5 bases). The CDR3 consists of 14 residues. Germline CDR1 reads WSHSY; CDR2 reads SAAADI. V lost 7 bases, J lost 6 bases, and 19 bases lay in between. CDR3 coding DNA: TGCGCCAGCACCTTGGCCCTTCGGGCGGGCGAGCAGTACTTC. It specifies CASTLALRAGEQYF.

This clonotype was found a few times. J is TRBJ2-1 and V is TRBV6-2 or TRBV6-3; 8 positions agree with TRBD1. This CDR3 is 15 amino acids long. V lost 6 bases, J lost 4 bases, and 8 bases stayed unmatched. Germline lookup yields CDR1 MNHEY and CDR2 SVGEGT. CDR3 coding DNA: TGTGCCAGCAGCGGACAGGGACTCCTGTACAATGAGCAGTTCTTC. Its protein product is CASSGQGLLYNEQFF.

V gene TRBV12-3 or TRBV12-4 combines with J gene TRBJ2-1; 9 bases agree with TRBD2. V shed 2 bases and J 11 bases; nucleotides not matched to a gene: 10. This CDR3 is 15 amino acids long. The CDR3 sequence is CASSLRSGGIDQQFF. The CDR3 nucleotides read TGTGCCAGCAGTTTAAGGAGCGGGGGGATTGATCAGCAGTTCTTC.

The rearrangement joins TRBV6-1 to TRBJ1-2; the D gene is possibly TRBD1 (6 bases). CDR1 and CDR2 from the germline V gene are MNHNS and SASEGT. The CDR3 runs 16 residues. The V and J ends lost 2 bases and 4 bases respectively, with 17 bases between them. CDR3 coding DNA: TGTGCCAGCAGTGAACCCGGGAGGGGGGACGCCTATGGCTACACCTTC. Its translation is CASSEPGRGDAYGYTF.

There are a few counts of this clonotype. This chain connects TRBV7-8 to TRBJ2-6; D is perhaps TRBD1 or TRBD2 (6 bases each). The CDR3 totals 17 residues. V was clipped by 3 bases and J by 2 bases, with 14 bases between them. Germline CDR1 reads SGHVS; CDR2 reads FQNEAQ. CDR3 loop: CASSFHREEAGANVLTF. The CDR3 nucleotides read TGTGCCAGCAGCTTTCACAGGGAGGAGGCTGGGGCCAACGTCCTGACTTTC.

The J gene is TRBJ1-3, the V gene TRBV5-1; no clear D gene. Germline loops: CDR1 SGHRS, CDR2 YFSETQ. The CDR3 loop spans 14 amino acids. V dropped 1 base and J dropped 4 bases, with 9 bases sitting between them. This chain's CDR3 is CASSLFGEGNTIYF. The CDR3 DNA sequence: TGCGCCAGCAGCTTGTTCGGGGAAGGAAACACCATATATTTT.

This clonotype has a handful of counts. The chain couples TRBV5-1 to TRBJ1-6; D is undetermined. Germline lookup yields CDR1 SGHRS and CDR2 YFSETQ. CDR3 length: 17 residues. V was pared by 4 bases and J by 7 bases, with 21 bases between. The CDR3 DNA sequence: TGCGCCAGCAGCCAAAGACCACTGAATGAAGCAAATTCACCCCTCCACTTT. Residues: CASSQRPLNEANSPLHF.

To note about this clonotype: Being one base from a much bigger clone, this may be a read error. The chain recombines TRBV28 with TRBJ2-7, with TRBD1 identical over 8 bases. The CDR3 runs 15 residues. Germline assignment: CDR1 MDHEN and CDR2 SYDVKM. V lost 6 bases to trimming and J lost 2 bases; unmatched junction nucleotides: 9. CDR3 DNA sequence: TGTGCCAGCAGCGTCTCCGGGACAGGCCCCTACGAGCAGTACTTC. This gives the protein CASSVSGTGPYEQYF.

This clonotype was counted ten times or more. The CDR3 here is CSASEQGYPYEQYF. In DNA, the CDR3 is TGCAGTGCTAGTGAACAGGGGTATCCCTACGAGCAGTACTTC. The chain carries TRBV20-1 and TRBJ2-7; 7 bases align to TRBD1. Germline V lookup: CDR1 DFQATT, CDR2 SNEGSKA (reference sequence). V shed 3 bases and J 2 bases; nucleotides not matched to a gene: 7. The CDR3 is made up of 14 amino acids.

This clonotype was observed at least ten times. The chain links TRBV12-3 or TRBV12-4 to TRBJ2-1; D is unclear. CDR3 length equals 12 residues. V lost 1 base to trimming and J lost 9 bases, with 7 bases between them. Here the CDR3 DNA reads TGTGCCAGCAGTTTAGGTTGGGTTGAGCAGTTCTTC. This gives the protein CASSLGWVEQFF.

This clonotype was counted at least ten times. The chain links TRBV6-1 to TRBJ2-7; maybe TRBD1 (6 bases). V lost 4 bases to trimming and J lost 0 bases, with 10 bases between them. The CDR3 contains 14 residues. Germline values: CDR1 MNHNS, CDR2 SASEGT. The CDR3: CASSAGESSYEQYF. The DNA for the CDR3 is TGTGCCAGCAGTGCAGGGGAGAGCTCCTACGAGCAGTACTTC.

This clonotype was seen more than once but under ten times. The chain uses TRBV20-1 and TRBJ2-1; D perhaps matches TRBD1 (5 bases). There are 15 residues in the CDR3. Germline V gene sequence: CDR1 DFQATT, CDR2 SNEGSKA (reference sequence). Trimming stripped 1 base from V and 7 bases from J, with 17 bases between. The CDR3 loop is CSARVLGQHMNEQFF. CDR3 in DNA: TGCAGTGCTAGAGTATTGGGGCAGCATATGAATGAGCAGTTCTTC.

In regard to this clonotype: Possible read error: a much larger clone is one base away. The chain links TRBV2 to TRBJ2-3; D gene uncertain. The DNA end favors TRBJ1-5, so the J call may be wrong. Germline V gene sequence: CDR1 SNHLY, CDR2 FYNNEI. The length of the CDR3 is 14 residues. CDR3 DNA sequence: TGTGCCAGCAGTGCCAGCGCTAGCACAGATACGCAGCATTTT. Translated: CASSASASTDTQHF.

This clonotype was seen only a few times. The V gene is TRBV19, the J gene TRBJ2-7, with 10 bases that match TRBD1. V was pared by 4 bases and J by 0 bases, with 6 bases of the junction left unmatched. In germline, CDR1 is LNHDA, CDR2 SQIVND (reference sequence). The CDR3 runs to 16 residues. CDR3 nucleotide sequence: TGTGCCAGTAGTACCACCGGGACAGGGGCCTCCTACGAGCAGTACTTC. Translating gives CASSTTGTGASYEQYF.

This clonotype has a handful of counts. CDR3 sequence: CASTDRGTTEAFF. The CDR3 DNA sequence: TGTGCCAGCACGGACAGGGGGACCACTGAAGCTTTCTTT. V usage is TRBV12-3 or TRBV12-4 and J usage is TRBJ1-1; 10 bases agree with TRBD1. This CDR3 has 13 residues. Trimming cost V 7 bases and J 4 bases; bases outside gene matches: 3.

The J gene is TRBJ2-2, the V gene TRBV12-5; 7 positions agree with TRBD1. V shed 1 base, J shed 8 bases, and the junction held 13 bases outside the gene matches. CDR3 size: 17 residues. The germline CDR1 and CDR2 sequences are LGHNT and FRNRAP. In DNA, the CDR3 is TGTGCTAGTGGTTTGGCGCGGTCCGGCATGACAGGGGGGGAGCTGTTTTTT. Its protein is CASGLARSGMTGGELFF.

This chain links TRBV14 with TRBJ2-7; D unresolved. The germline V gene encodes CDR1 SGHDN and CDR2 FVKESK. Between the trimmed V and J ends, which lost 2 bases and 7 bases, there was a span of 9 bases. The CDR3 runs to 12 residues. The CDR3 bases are TGTGCCAGCAGCCAAATCGGGTTGGAGCAGTACTTC. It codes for CASSQIGLEQYF. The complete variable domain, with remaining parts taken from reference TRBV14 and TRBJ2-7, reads EAGVTQFPSHSVIEKGQTVTLRCDPISGHDNLYWYRRVMGKEIKFLLHFVKESKQDESGMPNNRFLAERTGGTYSTLKVQPAELEDSGVYFCASSQIGLEQYFGPGTRLTVT.

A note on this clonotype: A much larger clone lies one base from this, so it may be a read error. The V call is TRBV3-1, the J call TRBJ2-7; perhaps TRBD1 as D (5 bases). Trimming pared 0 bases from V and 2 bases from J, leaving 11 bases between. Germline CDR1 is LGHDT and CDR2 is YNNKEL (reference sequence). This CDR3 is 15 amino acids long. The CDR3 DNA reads TGTGCCAGCAGCCAAGAAGGGGCCGGAGCCTACGAGCAGTACTTC. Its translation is CASSQEGAGAYEQYF.

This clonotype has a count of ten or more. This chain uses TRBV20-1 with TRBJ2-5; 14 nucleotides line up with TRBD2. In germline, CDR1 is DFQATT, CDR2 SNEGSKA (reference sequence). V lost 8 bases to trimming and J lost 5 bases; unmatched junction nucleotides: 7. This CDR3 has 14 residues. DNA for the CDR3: TGCAGTTGGACTAGCGGGGGGATCGGTGAGACCCAGTACTTC. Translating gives CSWTSGGIGETQYF.

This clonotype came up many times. The DNA of the CDR3 is TGTGCCAGCAGTACGGACTCTAGTACCCAGTACTTC. Translation gives CASSTDSSTQYF. The V gene is TRBV28, the J gene TRBJ2-5, with D maybe TRBD2 (5 bases). The CDR3 spans 12 residues. Per germline, CDR1 MDHEN and CDR2 SYDVKM. V was pared by 5 bases and J by 8 bases, with 12 bases between.